This TCR beta chain was found in a study of CD4 T cells in relation to SARS-CoV-2 and coronaviruses. As for the study in general: ViraFEST: approximately 10-day antigen culture of PBMCs, then TCR beta CDR3 sequencing. Findings and limits, study-wide: This crossreactivity analysis covered spike protein alone, no other viral proteins.

In regard to this clone: Its antigen is as yet unknown.

Cryopreserved PBMCs were CD4-enriched, then split into naive and memory cells. Generated by immunoSEQ multiplex PCR, the TCRdb table keeps only in-frame clones and is missing some. The sample shows about 41,000 clones, under 90% of them seen only once. V gave up 3 bases and J gave up 14 bases, with 15 bases separating them. CDR3 length: 12 amino acids. In germline, CDR1 is MDHEN, CDR2 SYDVKM. The V gene is TRBV28, the J gene TRBJ2-3; no reliable D call. Sequencing used naive CD4+ T cells from PBMCs, cultured in vitro. Regarding subset: naive CD4+ T cells isolated by negative enrichment. The receptor was isolated from an adult with COVID-19. The CDR3 is CASSFTPYRTYF. The CDR3 DNA is TGTGCCAGCAGTTTCACCCCCTACCGCACGTATTTT.